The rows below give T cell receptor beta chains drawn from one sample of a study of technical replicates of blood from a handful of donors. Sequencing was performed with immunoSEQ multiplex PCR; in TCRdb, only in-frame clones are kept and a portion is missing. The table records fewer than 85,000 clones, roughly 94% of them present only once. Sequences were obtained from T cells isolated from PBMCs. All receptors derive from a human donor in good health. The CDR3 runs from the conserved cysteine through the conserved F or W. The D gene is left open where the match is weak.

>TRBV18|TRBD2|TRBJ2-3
CASSVIVAGANTDTQYF
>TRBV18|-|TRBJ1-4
CASSHATNEKLFF
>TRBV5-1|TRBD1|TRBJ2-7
CASSLGDRAYEQYF
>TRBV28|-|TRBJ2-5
CASSLEYRGGQGLVKTQYF
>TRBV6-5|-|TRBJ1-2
CASSYGDGGNGYTF
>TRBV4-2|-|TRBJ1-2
CASSQLDRSLYGYTF
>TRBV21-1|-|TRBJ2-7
CASSKESLRDIRHSYEQYF
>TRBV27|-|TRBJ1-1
CASRPLHNSGIGAFF
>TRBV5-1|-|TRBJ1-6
CASSPGLDSHSLYNSPLHF
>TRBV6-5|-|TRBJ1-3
CASRGDPGNTIYF